This passage covers 24 T cell receptor beta chains from one sample sequenced in a study of blood T cells in healthy people across ages. Primed by a sample-barcoded 5' primer and a J-beta primer mix, a second PCR proceeded for about 6 to 11 cycles. TCRdb reanalysed the 5' RACE reads using MiXCR and keeps one entry per CDR3 protein. The sample lists roughly 1,000,000 distinct CDR3 sequences, about 23% occurring once. The sample was also linked to a second study, of T cells of mothers and their children.

The specimen sequenced was blood. The receptors shown here come from a girl aged 2 to 10 in good health.

This clonotype was observed a handful of times. The chain couples TRBV12-3 or TRBV12-4 to TRBJ2-5, with a tentative D call TRBD1 (6 bases). The germline V and J ends were trimmed by 5 bases and 3 bases, with 13 bases remaining between them. The CDR3 consists of 14 residues. The CDR3 is CASSPPQGEETQYF. The CDR3 bases are TGTGCCAGCAGTCCTCCACAGGGAGAAGAGACCCAGTACTTC.

The table lists this clonotype with a few counts. The CDR3 DNA sequence: TGCAGCGTTGCGTCCCAAAACTACGAGCAGTTCTTC. This codes for CSVASQNYEQFF. V and J are TRBV29-1 and TRBJ2-5; no clear D. Matching the DNA end better, TRBJ2-1 makes the J call doubtful. The CDR3 covers 12 residues. Looked up from germline, CDR1 is SQVTM and CDR2 is ANQGSEA.

The gene calls are TRBV11-3 and TRBJ1-5; TRBD1 matches 10 bases. The CDR3 spans 16 residues. The germline CDR1 and CDR2 sequences are SGHNT and YENEEA. V lost 2 bases, J lost 4 bases, and 5 bases stayed unmatched. The CDR3: CASSLFRDRGNQPQHF. In nucleotides, the CDR3 is TGTGCCAGCAGCTTATTTAGGGACAGGGGAAATCAGCCCCAGCATTTT.

CDR3 sequence: CASSQIGQSYEQYF. Here the CDR3 DNA reads TGTGCCAGCAGCCAAATTGGTCAATCCTACGAGCAGTACTTC. V usage is TRBV3-1 and J usage is TRBJ2-1; D is unclear. The tail of the sequence fits TRBJ2-7 better, so the J call may be wrong. Germline values: CDR1 LGHDT, CDR2 YNNKEL (reference sequence). The CDR3 is 14 residues long.

CDR3 loop: CASSQYTGRDNEQFF. In DNA form, the CDR3 reads TGTGCCAGCAGCCAATACACAGGGAGGGACAATGAGCAGTTCTTC. This chain connects TRBV16 to TRBJ2-1; D perhaps matches TRBD2 (7 bases). The CDR3 contains 15 residues. The germline CDR1 and CDR2 sequences are KGHSY and FQNENV. Trimming shortened V by 1 base and J by 5 bases, and 12 bases separated the two germline ends.

The V and J genes are TRBV28 and TRBJ1-1; D is perhaps TRBD1 (6 bases). Germline values: CDR1 MDHEN, CDR2 SYDVKM. The CDR3 covers 15 residues. V was clipped by 5 bases and J by 1 base, with 14 bases between them. The CDR3 loop is CASSPDPGANTEAFF. As DNA, the CDR3 is TGTGCCAGCAGTCCCGACCCAGGGGCGAACACTGAAGCTTTCTTT. Looking up the rest from reference TRBV28 and TRBJ1-1 gives the full variable domain: DVKVTQSSRYLVKRTGEKVFLECVQDMDHENMFWYRQDPGLGLRLIYFSYDVKMKEKGDIPEGYSVSREKKERFSLILESASTNQTSMYLCASSPDPGANTEAFFGQGTRLTVV.

This clonotype was picked up many times. The chain is built from TRBV5-6 and TRBJ1-1, with D perhaps matching TRBD1 (5 bases). Germline V gene lookup returns CDR1 SGHDT and CDR2 YYEEEE. Between the trimmed V and J ends, which lost 2 bases and 2 bases, there was a span of 10 bases. The CDR3 has 14 residues. The CDR3 DNA is TGTGCCAGCAGCTTTGGGACGGCCAACACTGAAGCTTTCTTT. This translates into CASSFGTANTEAFF.

The chain has TRBV7-2 and TRBJ2-1, with D possibly matching TRBD2 (6 bases). This CDR3 region has 16 residues. CDR1 is SGHTA and CDR2 is FQGNSA in the germline V gene. V was trimmed by 1 base and J by 0 bases, leaving 10 bases between them. CDR3 in amino acids: CASSLGDLSSYNEQFF. The CDR3 DNA follows: TGTGCCAGCAGCTTAGGGGACTTGAGCTCCTACAATGAGCAGTTCTTC.

J is TRBJ2-5 and V is TRBV20-1, with D possibly called TRBD1 or TRBD2 (6 bases each). From germline, CDR1 is DFQATT and CDR2 SNEGSKA (reference sequence). This CDR3 is 13 amino acids long. V was cut by 3 bases and J by 5 bases, with 13 bases left in between. In DNA, the CDR3 is TGCAGTGCTAGGACCCAGGGGAGGGAGACCCAGTACTTC. Translating it yields CSARTQGRETQYF.

In this sample, this clonotype turned up a few times. The chain uses TRBV19 and TRBJ2-7; no clear D. Trimming left V 4 bases short and J 5 bases short, with 12 bases between. The germline V gene has CDR1 LNHDA and CDR2 SQIVND (reference sequence). The CDR3 loop spans 13 amino acids. Written as DNA, the CDR3 is TGTGCCAGTAGTAAGACACGGCACCACGAGCAGTACTTC. Protein: CASSKTRHHEQYF.

The chain uses TRBV12-3 or TRBV12-4 and TRBJ2-2, with a weak D call TRBD2 (5 bases). The CDR3 totals 15 residues. V gave up 6 bases and J gave up 9 bases, with 20 bases separating them. For the CDR3, the DNA is TGTGCCAGCAGGCCTGGAGCGGACCCATTATGGGAGCTGTTTTTT. This encodes CASRPGADPLWELFF.

About this clonotype: At one end, the junction sequence differs from germline, possibly due to a read error. The chain couples TRBV12-3 or TRBV12-4 to TRBJ2-5; 13 nucleotides agree with TRBD2. This CDR3 contains 13 residues. The CDR3 region has the DNA TGTGCCAGCAGTTTGGCCGGGACTAGCGGGGCTCACTTC. The encoded protein is CASSLAGTSGAHF.

This clonotype was recorded a few times. The rearrangement joins TRBV10-2 to TRBJ1-1; no reliable D call. CDR3 length equals 19 residues. Trimming took off 6 bases at V and 0 bases at J, with 26 bases between the two ends. Germline V gene data show CDR1 as WSHSY and CDR2 as SAAADI. The CDR3, as DNA: TGCGCCAGCAGCGATCTTGAGGAGGTGAGCTCCCTTATGAACACTGAAGCTTTCTTT. This gives the protein CASSDLEEVSSLMNTEAFF.

The rearrangement uses TRBV7-3 and TRBJ2-5, with unresolved D. The J call may be in error: the DNA end matches TRBJ2-1 better. The germline V gene has CDR1 SGHTA and CDR2 FQGTGA. The CDR3 consists of 17 residues. CDR3 coding DNA: TGTGCCAGCAGCTTATACCTTGGTGGGTGGGCAAACAATGAGCAGTTCTTC. It specifies CASSLYLGGWANNEQFF.

V gene TRBV10-2 combines with J gene TRBJ2-7; possibly TRBD1 for D (5 bases). This CDR3 has 15 amino acids. Trimming removed 8 bases from V and 5 bases from J, with 22 bases in between. Germline CDR1 reads WSHSY; CDR2 reads SAAADI. Here the CDR3 DNA reads TGCGCCAGCGGATGGAGCGACAGTCGTTTTAACGAGCAGTACTTC. It codes for CASGWSDSRFNEQYF.

This chain links TRBV29-1 with TRBJ1-1; D uncertain. Looked up from germline, CDR1 is SQVTM and CDR2 is ANQGSEA. The ends were cut back, 5 bases at V and 1 base at J, with 5 bases in the middle. The CDR3 length is 11 residues. In nucleotides, the CDR3 is TGCAGCGTTAGTAGGAACACTGAAGCTTTCTTT. This codes for CSVSRNTEAFF.

This clonotype occurred a few times. The chain recombines TRBV7-9 with TRBJ1-2, with a weak D call TRBD1 (5 bases). There are 16 residues in the CDR3. Trimming took 0 bases from V and 12 from J, leaving 23 bases between them. Germline CDR1 and CDR2: SEHNR and FQNEAQ (reference sequence). CDR3 nucleotides: TGTGCCAGCAGCTTAGCAGGGGCCACCCCCCTGAGGGGCAACACCTTC. This gives the protein CASSLAGATPLRGNTF. The whole variable domain, remainder taken from reference TRBV7-9 and TRBJ1-2, is DTGVSQNPRHKITKRGQNVTFRCDPISEHNRLYWYRQTLGQGPEFLTYFQNEAQLEKSRLLSDRFSAERPKGSFSTLEIQRTEQGDSAMYLCASSLAGATPLRGNTFGSGTRLTVV.

J is TRBJ2-1 and V is TRBV28; D assignment may be TRBD1 or TRBD2 (5 bases each). Trimming took 5 bases from V and 5 from J, leaving 16 bases between them. There are 15 residues in the CDR3. Germline CDR1 and CDR2: MDHEN and SYDVKM. CDR3 coding DNA: TGTGCCAGCAGTGTCGGGACGGTACGGAACAATGAGCAGTTCTTC. This gives the protein CASSVGTVRNNEQFF.

This clonotype was seen a few times. The chain carries TRBV20-1 and TRBJ2-3; D possibly corresponds to TRBD2 (6 bases). V lost 7 bases and J 6 bases, leaving 14 bases between the germline ends. Germline V gene data show CDR1 as DFQATT and CDR2 as SNEGSKA (reference sequence). The CDR3 sequence is 12 residues long. In nucleotides, the CDR3 is TGCAGTGTGTACGGGGGTCGGGATACGCAGTATTTT. Translation gives CSVYGGRDTQYF.

The J gene is TRBJ2-5, the V gene TRBV29-1; TRBD1 or TRBD2 may be the D gene (7 bases each). Germline assignment: CDR1 SQVTM and CDR2 ANQGSEA. Trimming stripped 4 bases from V and 5 bases from J, with 17 bases between. The length of the CDR3 is 14 residues. In nucleotides, the CDR3 is TGCAGCGTTGTGGGCCGTCAGGGGGGGGAGACCCAGTACTTC. Translated: CSVVGRQGGETQYF.

This clonotype appeared a few times. The V and J genes are TRBV6-6 and TRBJ1-4; no clear D gene. CDR1 and CDR2 (germline): MNHNY, SVGAGI (reference sequence). This CDR3 has 15 residues. V shed 10 bases and J shed 5 bases, with 20 bases lying between them. The chain's CDR3 is CANSKGVAPNEKLFF. CDR3 sequence (DNA): TGTGCCAACAGCAAGGGAGTTGCCCCGAATGAAAAACTGTTTTTT.

This clonotype has more than one count but fewer than ten. The junction does not match germline at one end; this may be a read error. The rearrangement uses TRBV11-2 and TRBJ2-7; D is undetermined. This CDR3 has 13 amino acids. The germline V gene has CDR1 SGHAT and CDR2 FQNNGV. The CDR3 DNA reads as TGTGCCAGCAGCTTAGTTGTTGTGGAAAGAAAGAACTTC. Protein sequence: CASSLVVVERKNF.

This chain links TRBV7-9 with TRBJ1-5; tentative D call: TRBD1 (5 bases). This CDR3 contains 16 residues. V was clipped by 9 bases and J by 4 bases, with 22 bases between them. Germline V gene data show CDR1 as SEHNR and CDR2 as FQNEAQ (reference sequence). CDR3 bases: TGTGCCAGTTCCTCGGTGAGGGGCGAAGGTAATCAGCCCCAGCATTTT. It yields the protein CASSSVRGEGNQPQHF.

The rearrangement uses TRBV29-1 and TRBJ1-1; D call uncertain. This CDR3 has 12 amino acids. V was pared by 3 bases and J by 6 bases, with 11 bases between. Germline V lookup: CDR1 SQVTM, CDR2 ANQGSEA. CDR3 loop: CSVEGEPPEAFF. In nucleotides, the CDR3 is TGCAGCGTTGAGGGAGAACCTCCTGAAGCTTTCTTT. Based on the CDR3 plus reference TRBV29-1 and TRBJ1-1, the full variable domain is SAVISQKPSRDICQRGTSLTIQCQVDSQVTMMFWYRQQPGQSLTLIATANQGSEATYESGFVIDKFPISRPNLTFSTLTVSNMSPEDSSIYLCSVEGEPPEAFFGQGTRLTVV.